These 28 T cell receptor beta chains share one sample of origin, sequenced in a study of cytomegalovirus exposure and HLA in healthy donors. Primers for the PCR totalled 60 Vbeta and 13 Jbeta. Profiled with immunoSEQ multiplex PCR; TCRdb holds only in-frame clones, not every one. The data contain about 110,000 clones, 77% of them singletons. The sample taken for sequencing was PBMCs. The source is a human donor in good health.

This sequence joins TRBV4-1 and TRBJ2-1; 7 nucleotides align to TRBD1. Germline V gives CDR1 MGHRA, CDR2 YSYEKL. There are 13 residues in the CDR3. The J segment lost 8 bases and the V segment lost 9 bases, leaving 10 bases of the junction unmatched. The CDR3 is CASNRGGKDEQFF. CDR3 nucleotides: TGCGCCAGTAACAGGGGCGGTAAAGATGAGCAGTTCTTC.

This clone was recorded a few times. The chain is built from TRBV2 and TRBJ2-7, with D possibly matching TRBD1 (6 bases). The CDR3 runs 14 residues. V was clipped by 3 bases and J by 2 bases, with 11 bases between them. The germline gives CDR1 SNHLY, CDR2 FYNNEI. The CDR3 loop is CASSEFTGTYEQYF. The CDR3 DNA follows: TGTGCCAGCAGTGAGTTTACAGGGACCTACGAGCAGTACTTC.

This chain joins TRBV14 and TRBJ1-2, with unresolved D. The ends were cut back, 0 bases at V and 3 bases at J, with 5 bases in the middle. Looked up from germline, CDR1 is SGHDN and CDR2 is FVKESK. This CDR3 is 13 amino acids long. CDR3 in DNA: TGTGCCAGCAGCCAAGATCTTGACTATGGCTACACCTTC. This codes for CASSQDLDYGYTF.

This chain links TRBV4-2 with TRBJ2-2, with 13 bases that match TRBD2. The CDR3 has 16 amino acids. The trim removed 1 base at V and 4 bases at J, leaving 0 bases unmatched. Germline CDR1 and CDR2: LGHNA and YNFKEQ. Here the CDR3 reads CASSQGLAGGTGELFF. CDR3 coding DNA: TGTGCCAGCAGCCAAGGACTAGCGGGAGGCACCGGGGAGCTGTTTTTT.

In nucleotides, the CDR3 is TGCGCCAGCAGCCGGGGGACAGGCCCTCTCGAGCAGTACTTC. This translates into CASSRGTGPLEQYF. The genes are TRBV5-1 and TRBJ2-7; 8 bases fit TRBD1. Trimming took 4 bases from V and 6 from J; bases not matched to a gene: 9. Germline V gives CDR1 SGHRS, CDR2 YFSETQ. This CDR3 has 14 amino acids.

CDR3 DNA: TGCGCCAGCAGCTTCTTGGCTCAGGAGGGCACCCTTTTCTTT. Amino acid sequence: CASSFLAQEGTLFF. The V call is TRBV5-1, the J call TRBJ1-1, with D uncertain. V was trimmed by 2 bases and J by 13 bases, leaving 21 bases between them. The CDR3 has 14 residues. Germline loops: CDR1 SGHRS, CDR2 YFSETQ. The full variable domain, in which reference TRBV5-1 and TRBJ1-1 provide the parts outside the CDR3, is KAGVTQTPRYLIKTRGQQVTLSCSPISGHRSVSWYQQTPGQGLQFLFEYFSETQRNKGNFPGRFSGRQFSNSRSEMNVSTLELGDSALYLCASSFLAQEGTLFFGQGTRLTVV.

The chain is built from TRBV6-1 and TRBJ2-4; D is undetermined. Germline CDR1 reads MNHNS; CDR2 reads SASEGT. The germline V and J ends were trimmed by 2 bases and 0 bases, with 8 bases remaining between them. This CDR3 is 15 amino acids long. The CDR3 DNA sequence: TGTGCCAGCAGTGAAAGCGCCATAGCCAAAAACATTCAGTACTTC. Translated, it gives CASSESAIAKNIQYF.

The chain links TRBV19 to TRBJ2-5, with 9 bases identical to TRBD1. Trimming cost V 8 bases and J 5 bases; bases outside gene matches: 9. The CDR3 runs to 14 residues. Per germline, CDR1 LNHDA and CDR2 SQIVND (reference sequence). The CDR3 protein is CASGSQGAAETQYF. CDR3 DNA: TGTGCCAGTGGGTCACAGGGGGCGGCGGAGACCCAGTACTTC.

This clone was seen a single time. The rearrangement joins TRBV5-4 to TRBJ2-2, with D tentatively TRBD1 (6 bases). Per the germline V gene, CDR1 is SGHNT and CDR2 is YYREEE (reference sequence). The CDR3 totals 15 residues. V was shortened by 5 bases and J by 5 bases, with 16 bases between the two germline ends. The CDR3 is CASRTQGRLTGELFF. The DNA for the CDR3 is TGTGCCAGCAGGACCCAGGGGCGGTTAACCGGGGAGCTGTTTTTT.

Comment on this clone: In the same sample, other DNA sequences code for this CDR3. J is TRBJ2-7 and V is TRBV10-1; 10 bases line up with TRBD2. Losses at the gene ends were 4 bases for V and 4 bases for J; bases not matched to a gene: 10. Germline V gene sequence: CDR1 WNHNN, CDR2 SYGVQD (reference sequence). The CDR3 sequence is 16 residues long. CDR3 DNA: TGCGCCAGCAGTGGGATCATAGCGGGAGGCAGATACGAGCAGTACTTC. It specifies CASSGIIAGGRYEQYF.

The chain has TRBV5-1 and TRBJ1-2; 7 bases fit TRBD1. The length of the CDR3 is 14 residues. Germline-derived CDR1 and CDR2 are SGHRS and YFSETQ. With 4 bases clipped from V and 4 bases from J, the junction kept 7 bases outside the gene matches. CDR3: CASSPETGIYGYTF. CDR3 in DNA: TGCGCCAGCAGCCCAGAGACAGGGATCTATGGCTACACCTTC.

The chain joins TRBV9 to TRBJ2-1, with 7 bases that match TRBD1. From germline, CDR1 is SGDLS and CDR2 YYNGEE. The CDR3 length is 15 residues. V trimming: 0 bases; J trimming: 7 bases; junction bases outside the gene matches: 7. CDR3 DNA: TGTGCCAGCAGCGTAGGGGCAGGGGGTGGAAATGAGCAGTTCTTC. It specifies CASSVGAGGGNEQFF.

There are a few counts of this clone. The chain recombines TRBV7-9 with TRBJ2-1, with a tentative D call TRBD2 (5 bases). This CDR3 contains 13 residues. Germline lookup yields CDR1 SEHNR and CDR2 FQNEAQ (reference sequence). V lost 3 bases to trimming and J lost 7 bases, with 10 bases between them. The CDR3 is CASSFDWENEQFF. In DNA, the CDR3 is TGTGCCAGCAGCTTCGATTGGGAGAATGAGCAGTTCTTC.

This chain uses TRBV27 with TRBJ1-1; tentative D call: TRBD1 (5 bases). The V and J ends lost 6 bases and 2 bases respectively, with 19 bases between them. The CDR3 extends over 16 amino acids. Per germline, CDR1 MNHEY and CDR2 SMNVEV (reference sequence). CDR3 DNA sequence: TGTGCCAGCAGGACCGGGACTTCGTACTTCAACACTGAAGCTTTCTTT. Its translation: CASRTGTSYFNTEAFF.

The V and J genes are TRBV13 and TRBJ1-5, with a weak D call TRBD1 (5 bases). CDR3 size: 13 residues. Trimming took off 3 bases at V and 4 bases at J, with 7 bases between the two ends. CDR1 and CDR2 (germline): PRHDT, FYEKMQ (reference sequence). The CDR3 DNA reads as TGTGCCAGCAGCTTGGGGCCTAATCAGCCCCAGCATTTT. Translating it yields CASSLGPNQPQHF.

CDR3 region: CASRVKRVSYEQYF. In DNA, the CDR3 is TGTGCCAGCAGGGTTAAGCGGGTCTCCTACGAGCAGTACTTC. The chain combines TRBV6-5 with TRBJ2-7; the D gene is possibly TRBD2 (6 bases). Trimming removed 6 bases from V and 0 bases from J, with 12 bases in between. The germline CDR1 and CDR2 sequences are MNHEY and SVGAGI. CDR3 length equals 14 residues.

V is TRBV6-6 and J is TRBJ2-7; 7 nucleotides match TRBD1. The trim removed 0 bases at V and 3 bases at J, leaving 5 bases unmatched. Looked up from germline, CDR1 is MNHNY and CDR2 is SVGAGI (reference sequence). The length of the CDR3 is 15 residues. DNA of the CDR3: TGTGCCAGCAGTTACTCGCCACAGGGGCACTACGAGCAGTACTTC. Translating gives CASSYSPQGHYEQYF.

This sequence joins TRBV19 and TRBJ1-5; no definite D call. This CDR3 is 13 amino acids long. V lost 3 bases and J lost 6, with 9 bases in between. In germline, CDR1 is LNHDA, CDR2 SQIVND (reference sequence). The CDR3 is CASSMKSLQPQHF. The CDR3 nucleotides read TGTGCCAGTAGTATGAAGTCACTTCAGCCCCAGCATTTT.

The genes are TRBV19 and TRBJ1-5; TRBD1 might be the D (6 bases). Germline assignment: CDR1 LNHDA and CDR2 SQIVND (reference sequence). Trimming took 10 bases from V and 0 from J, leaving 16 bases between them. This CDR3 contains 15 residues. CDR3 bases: TGTGCCACCCGGGGGGCGGCAAATAGCAATCAGCCCCAGCATTTT. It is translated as CATRGAANSNQPQHF.

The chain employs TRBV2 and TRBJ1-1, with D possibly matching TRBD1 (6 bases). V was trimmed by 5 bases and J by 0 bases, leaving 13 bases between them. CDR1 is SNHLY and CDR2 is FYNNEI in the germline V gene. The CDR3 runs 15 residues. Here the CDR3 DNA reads TGTGCCAGCAGTCAATTCAGGGGTATGAACACTGAAGCTTTCTTT. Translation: CASSQFRGMNTEAFF.

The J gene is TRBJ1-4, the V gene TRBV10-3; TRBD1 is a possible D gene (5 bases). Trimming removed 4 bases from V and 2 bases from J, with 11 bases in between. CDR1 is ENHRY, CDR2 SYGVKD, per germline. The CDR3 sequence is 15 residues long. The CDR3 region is CAISADGATNEKLFF. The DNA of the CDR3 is TGTGCCATCAGTGCTGATGGGGCTACTAATGAAAAACTGTTTTTT.

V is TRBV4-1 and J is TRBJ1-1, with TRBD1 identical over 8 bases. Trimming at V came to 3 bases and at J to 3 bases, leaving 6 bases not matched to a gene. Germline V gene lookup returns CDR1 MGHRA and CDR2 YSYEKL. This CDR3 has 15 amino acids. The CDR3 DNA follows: TGCGCCAGCAGCCACCAACAGGGGGAGGACACTGAAGCTTTCTTT. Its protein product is CASSHQQGEDTEAFF.

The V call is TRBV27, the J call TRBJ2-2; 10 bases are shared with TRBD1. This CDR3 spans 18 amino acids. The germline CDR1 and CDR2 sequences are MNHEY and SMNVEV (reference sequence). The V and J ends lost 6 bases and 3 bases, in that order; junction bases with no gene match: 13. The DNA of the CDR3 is TGTGCCAGCAGACTTAGACGAGGACAGGGGGTAGACACCGGGGAGCTGTTTTTT. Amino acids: CASRLRRGQGVDTGELFF.

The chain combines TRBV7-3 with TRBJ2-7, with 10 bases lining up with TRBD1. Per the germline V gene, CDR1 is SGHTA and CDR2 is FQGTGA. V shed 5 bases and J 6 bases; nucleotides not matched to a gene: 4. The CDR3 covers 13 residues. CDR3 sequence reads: CASSPWTGGEQYF. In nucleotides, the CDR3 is TGTGCCAGCAGCCCATGGACAGGGGGCGAGCAGTACTTC.

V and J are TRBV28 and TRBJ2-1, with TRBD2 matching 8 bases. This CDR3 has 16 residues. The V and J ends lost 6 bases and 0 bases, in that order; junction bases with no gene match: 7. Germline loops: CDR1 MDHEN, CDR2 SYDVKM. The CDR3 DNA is TGTGCCAGCAGCAACCCAAGCGGGAGCTCCTACAATGAGCAGTTCTTC. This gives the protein CASSNPSGSSYNEQFF.

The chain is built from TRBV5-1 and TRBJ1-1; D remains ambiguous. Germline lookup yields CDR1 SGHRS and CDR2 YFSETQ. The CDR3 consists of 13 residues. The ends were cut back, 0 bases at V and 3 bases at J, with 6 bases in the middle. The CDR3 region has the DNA TGCGCCAGCAGCTTGGCCACAGACACTGAAGCTTTCTTT. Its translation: CASSLATDTEAFF.

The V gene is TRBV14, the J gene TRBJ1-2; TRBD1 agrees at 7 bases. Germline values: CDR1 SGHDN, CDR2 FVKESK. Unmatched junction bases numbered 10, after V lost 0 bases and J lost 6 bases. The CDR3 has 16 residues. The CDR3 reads CASSQDSTGQGDGYTF. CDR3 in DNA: TGTGCCAGCAGCCAAGATTCAACTGGGCAGGGGGATGGCTACACCTTC.

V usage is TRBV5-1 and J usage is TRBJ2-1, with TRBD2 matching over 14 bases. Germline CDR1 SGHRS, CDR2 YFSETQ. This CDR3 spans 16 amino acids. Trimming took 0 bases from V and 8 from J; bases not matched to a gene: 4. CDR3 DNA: TGCGCCAGCAGCTTGGGGGGACTAGCGGGAGCCGATGAGCAGTTCTTC. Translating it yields CASSLGGLAGADEQFF.